Listed below are T cell receptor beta chains from one sample, sequenced in a study of T cells in Graves' hyperthyroidism and ophthalmopathy. MiXCR, applied by TCRdb to the multiplex PCR reads, yields one record per CDR3 protein. Here the sample spans 500,000 to 750,000 distinct CDR3 sequences, approximately 14% being singletons. Specimen: blood. All receptors derive from a woman aged 25 to 39 with Graves' hyperthyroidism. CDR3s include the opening cysteine and the closing phenylalanine or tryptophan. Each record gives: J gene, D gene, clone size, V gene, CDR3 protein, CDR3 DNA. The D gene is left open where the match is weak. Size is omitted from some rows. Given values are once, few, many or a class for expanded clones.

TRBJ1-1	NA	NA	TRBV4-3	CASSQDWGFGTEAFF	TGCGCCAGCAGCCAAGATTGGGGATTTGGGACTGAAGCTTTCTTT
TRBJ2-7	TRBD2	NA	TRBV10-3	CAISDSSGKYEQYF	TGTGCCATCAGTGATTCTAGCGGGAAATACGAGCAGTACTTC
TRBJ2-7	TRBD1	many	TRBV7-2	CASSSDYVSWAGGSYEQYF	TGTGCCAGCAGCTCAGATTACGTATCTTGGGCAGGGGGCTCCTACGAGCAGTACTTC
TRBJ2-3	TRBD2	many	TRBV12-3/TRBV12-4	CASSLPLAVDHPDTQYF	TGTGCCAGCAGTCTCCCTCTAGCGGTTGATCACCCAGATACGCAGTATTTT
TRBJ2-1	NA	many	TRBV5-6	CASNLPGTNTNEQFF	TGTGCCAGCAACCTTCCGGGGACGAATACCAATGAGCAGTTCTTC
TRBJ1-1	TRBD1	NA	TRBV27	CASRKGDRIRGVEAFF	TGTGCCAGCAGAAAAGGGGACAGGATAAGGGGCGTCGAAGCTTTCTTT
TRBJ2-7	NA	many	TRBV12-3/TRBV12-4	CASSLTRYEQYF	TGTGCCAGCAGTTTAACCCGCTACGAGCAGTACTTC
TRBJ2-3	TRBD2	many	TRBV6-5	CASSRLAASTDTQYF	TGTGCCAGCAGTCGACTAGCGGCTAGCACAGATACGCAGTATTTT
TRBJ2-7	NA	few	TRBV6-2/TRBV6-3	CASSYSPPIYEQYF	TGTGCCAGCAGTTACTCGCCACCGATCTACGAGCAGTACTTC
TRBJ1-6	TRBD1	many	TRBV10-3	CAISESFWTGANSPLHF	TGTGCCATCAGTGAGTCTTTCTGGACAGGGGCTAATTCACCCCTCCACTTT
TRBJ2-2	TRBD2	few	TRBV30	CAWSVPFLWASGSTTGELFF	TGTGCCTGGAGCGTTCCCTTCCTATGGGCTAGCGGGAGTACGACCGGGGAGCTGTTTTTT
TRBJ1-5	NA	many	TRBV18	CASSPPGGNQPQHF	TGTGCCAGCTCACCACCAGGGGGTAATCAGCCCCAGCATTTT
TRBJ2-3	TRBD2	many	TRBV6-1	CASRERSGSGTDTQYF	TGTGCCAGCAGGGAACGAAGCGGGAGCGGCACAGATACGCAGTATTTT
TRBJ2-2	NA	NA	TRBV19	CASSLASGAGELFF	TGTGCCAGTAGTTTGGCCAGCGGTGCCGGGGAGCTGTTTTTT
TRBJ1-4	NA	many	TRBV3-1	CASSQGQLRMEKLFF	TGTGCCAGCAGCCAAGGACAGCTTCGGATGGAAAAACTGTTTTTT
TRBJ2-1	TRBD2	NA	TRBV7-3	CASSLTGSGLAGGSGNEQFF	TGTGCCAGCAGCTTAACGGGGTCCGGACTAGCGGGAGGGTCGGGCAATGAGCAGTTCTTC
TRBJ2-5	NA	few	TRBV10-3	CAISKNKGETQYF	TGTGCCATCAGTAAGAATAAGGGAGAGACCCAGTACTTC
TRBJ1-2	TRBD1	many	TRBV6-1	CASRSNRGNYGYTF	TGTGCCAGCAGAAGTAACAGGGGGAACTATGGCTACACCTTC
TRBJ1-5	NA	few	TRBV18	CASSPTGPYSNQPQHF	TGTGCCAGCTCACCCACAGGTCCCTATAGCAATCAGCCCCAGCATTTT
TRBJ2-3	NA	many	TRBV28	CAIQERSTDTQYF	TGTGCCATACAGGAGAGGAGCACAGATACGCAGTATTTT
TRBJ2-7	NA	NA	TRBV12-3/TRBV12-4	CASSFRTDYEQYF	TGTGCCAGCAGTTTCCGGACAGACTACGAGCAGTACTTC
TRBJ1-1	NA	many	TRBV5-1	CASAVGRNTEAFF	TGCGCCAGCGCCGTGGGAAGGAACACTGAAGCTTTCTTT
TRBJ1-5	TRBD1	many	TRBV6-2/TRBV6-3	CASSYDRGGNQPQHF	TGTGCCAGCAGTTACGACAGGGGTGGCAATCAGCCCCAGCATTTT
TRBJ1-5	TRBD1	many	TRBV3-1	CASSQGGQGWQPQHF	TGTGCCAGCAGCCAAGGGGGACAGGGGTGGCAGCCCCAGCATTTT
TRBJ1-1	NA	NA	TRBV6-1	CASSPSGTLRKNTEAFF	TGTGCCAGCAGTCCCTCCGGGACACTAAGGAAGAACACTGAAGCTTTCTTT
TRBJ2-2	TRBD2	few	TRBV5-1	CASSFPSGRAFVTGELFF	TGCGCCAGCAGCTTCCCTAGCGGGAGGGCCTTCGTTACCGGGGAGCTGTTTTTT
TRBJ2-3	TRBD2	NA	TRBV7-3	CASSFRTSGRLPDTQYF	TGTGCCAGCAGCTTTAGGACTAGCGGGAGGTTGCCAGATACGCAGTATTTT
TRBJ1-3	TRBD1	NA	TRBV6-5	CASSYGTGGLLSGNTIYF	TGTGCCAGCAGTTACGGGACAGGGGGCCTCCTATCTGGAAACACCATATATTTT
TRBJ1-5	NA	few	TRBV30	CAWSEGRGQPQHF	TGTGCCTGGAGTGAGGGACGAGGGCAGCCCCAGCATTTT
TRBJ2-2	NA	many	TRBV28	CASTSGNTGELFF	TGTGCCAGCACCAGCGGAAACACCGGGGAGCTGTTTTTT
TRBJ2-3	NA	many	TRBV6-6	CASSYLGADSTDTQYF	TGTGCCAGCAGTTACCTCGGCGCGGATAGCACAGATACGCAGTATTTT
TRBJ2-1	TRBD1	many	TRBV12-3/TRBV12-4	CASSSLQGSDEQFF	TGTGCCAGCAGCTCTTTACAGGGGTCGGATGAGCAGTTCTTC
TRBJ2-7	TRBD2	many	TRBV11-2	CASSSTSTTSGRAYEQYF	TGTGCCAGCAGCTCCACTTCCACGACTAGCGGGAGGGCCTACGAGCAGTACTTC
TRBJ1-2	NA	few	TRBV7-9	CASSVPGYGYTF	TGTGCCAGCAGCGTCCCGGGATATGGCTACACCTTC
TRBJ2-2	NA	NA	TRBV6-2/TRBV6-3	CASSDRFPTGELFF	TGTGCCAGCAGTGACAGGTTTCCCACCGGGGAGCTGTTTTTT
TRBJ2-2	NA	few	TRBV9	CASSPGLYNTGELFF	TGTGCCAGCAGCCCGGGACTGTACAACACCGGGGAGCTGTTTTTT
TRBJ2-1	TRBD2	NA	TRBV7-2	CASSPGLAGISYNEQFF	TGTGCCAGCAGCCCCGGACTAGCGGGTATCTCCTACAATGAGCAGTTCTTC
TRBJ1-2	TRBD1	NA	TRBV29-1	CSVVSGTGRSNYGYTF	TGCAGCGTTGTGTCCGGGACAGGAAGATCTAACTATGGCTACACCTTC
TRBJ2-2	TRBD2	NA	TRBV15	CATSRDPLAGNTGELFF	TGTGCCACCAGCAGAGATCCACTAGCGGGGAACACCGGGGAGCTGTTTTTT
TRBJ2-5	NA	NA	TRBV18	CASSPPSGLQETQYF	TGTGCCAGCTCACCACCTAGCGGATTACAAGAGACCCAGTACTTC
TRBJ2-7	TRBD2	many	TRBV6-5	CASSYSAGGPIEQYF	TGTGCCAGCAGTTACTCTGCGGGAGGGCCGATCGAGCAGTACTTC
TRBJ2-3	TRBD2	NA	TRBV5-6	CASSLGTSGYQDTQYF	TGTGCCAGCAGCTTAGGGACTAGCGGGTATCAAGATACGCAGTATTTT
TRBJ1-2	TRBD1	many	TRBV19	CASSIGGQGQNYGYTF	TGTGCCAGTAGTATTGGGGGACAGGGACAGAACTATGGCTACACCTTC
TRBJ2-7	TRBD1	many	TRBV28	CAVHSGTGAYEQYF	TGTGCCGTACACTCCGGGACAGGGGCGTACGAGCAGTACTTC
TRBJ2-1	TRBD2	many	TRBV27	CASSSLAAVYNEQFF	TGTGCCAGCAGCTCACTAGCGGCGGTATACAATGAGCAGTTCTTC
TRBJ2-7	NA	many	TRBV20-1	CSAPRGGGLSEQYF	TGCAGTGCTCCCAGGGGGGGAGGGCTTTCCGAGCAGTACTTC
TRBJ2-7	TRBD1	many	TRBV30	CAWSAGTGATFEQYF	TGTGCCTGGAGTGCCGGGACAGGGGCGACATTTGAGCAGTACTTC
TRBJ2-1	NA	few	TRBV19	CASIANNEQFF	TGTGCCAGTATAGCCAACAATGAGCAGTTCTTC
TRBJ2-1	NA	many	TRBV5-1	CASSPGQNYHNEQFF	TGCGCCAGCAGCCCAGGACAGAATTACCACAATGAGCAGTTCTTC
TRBJ2-7	NA	many	TRBV20-1	CSARQPHRDHEQYF	TGCAGTGCTAGACAGCCTCATAGGGACCACGAGCAGTACTTC
TRBJ2-5	NA	NA	TRBV10-1	CASSGRAGETQYF	TGCGCCAGCAGTGGTCGGGCGGGAGAGACCCAGTACTTC
TRBJ1-2	NA	NA	TRBV10-3	CAISEGPGQSYGYTF	TGTGCCATCAGTGAGGGCCCGGGACAAAGCTATGGCTACACCTTC
TRBJ2-7	TRBD2	NA	TRBV29-1	CSVGRLAGEYEQYF	TGCAGCGTTGGGCGACTAGCGGGAGAGTACGAGCAGTACTTC
TRBJ2-1	NA	many	TRBV9	CASSPRTGTYNEQFF	TGTGCCAGCAGCCCCCGTACCGGGACCTACAATGAGCAGTTCTTC
TRBJ2-1	NA	NA	TRBV25-1	CASSGYGNNEQFF	TGTGCCAGCAGCGGGTACGGGAACAATGAGCAGTTCTTC
TRBJ1-2	NA	few	TRBV29-1	CSVRWPPNYGYTF	TGCAGCGTTCGATGGCCCCCGAACTATGGCTACACCTTC
TRBJ2-6	TRBD1	many	TRBV12-3/TRBV12-4	CASSPYRGSGANVLTF	TGTGCCAGCAGTCCGTACAGGGGCTCTGGGGCCAACGTCCTGACTTTC
TRBJ2-1	NA	few	TRBV4-1	CASSQTGNGNEQFF	TGCGCCAGCAGCCAAACGGGTAACGGGAATGAGCAGTTCTTC
TRBJ2-4	NA	many	TRBV30	CAWSSGNIQYF	TGTGCCTGGAGTTCCGGAAACATTCAGTACTTC
TRBJ2-1	NA	many	TRBV30	CAWSVLSDVWGRGEQFF	TGTGCCTGGAGTGTACTCAGCGATGTATGGGGGCGAGGGGAGCAGTTCTTC